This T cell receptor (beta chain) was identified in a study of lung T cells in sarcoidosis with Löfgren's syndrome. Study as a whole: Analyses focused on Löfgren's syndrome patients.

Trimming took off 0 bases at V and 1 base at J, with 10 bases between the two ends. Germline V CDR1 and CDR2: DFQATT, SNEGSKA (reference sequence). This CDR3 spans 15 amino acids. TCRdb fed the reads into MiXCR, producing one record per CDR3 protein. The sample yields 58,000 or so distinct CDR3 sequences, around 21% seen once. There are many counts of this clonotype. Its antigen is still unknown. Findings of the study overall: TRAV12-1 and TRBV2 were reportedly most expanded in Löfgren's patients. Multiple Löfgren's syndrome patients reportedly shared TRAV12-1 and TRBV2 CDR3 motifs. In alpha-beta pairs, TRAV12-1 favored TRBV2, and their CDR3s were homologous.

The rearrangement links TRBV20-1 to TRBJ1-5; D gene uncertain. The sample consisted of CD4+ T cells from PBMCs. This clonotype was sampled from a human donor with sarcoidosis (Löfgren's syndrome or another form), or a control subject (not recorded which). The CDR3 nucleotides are TGCAGTGCTAGAGAAAGGAGAGTAAGCAATCAGCCCCAGCATTTT. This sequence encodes CSARERRVSNQPQHF.